These 31 T cell receptor beta chains came from one sample sequenced in a study of tumor and adjacent non-tumor tissue in lung cancer. RNA was extracted from bulk tissue without any cell sorting. The normal lung tissue was taken more than 3 cm from the tumor edge. Three rounds of nested PCR, following a modified ARM-PCR protocol, produced the TCRbeta library. From the multiplex PCR reads, TCRdb called clonotypes with MiXCR, one entry per CDR3 protein. The sample contains tens of thousands of distinct CDR3 sequences, 61% of which appear only once. Sequencing input: distant non-tumor lung tissue. These receptors were obtained from a man between 65 and 80 years old with non-small cell lung cancer.

The J gene is TRBJ2-3, the V gene TRBV20-1; TRBD2 might be the D (7 bases). Germline V gene sequence: CDR1 DFQATT, CDR2 SNEGSKA (reference sequence). V dropped 5 bases and J dropped 2 bases, with 20 bases sitting between them. This CDR3 is 16 amino acids long. The CDR3, as DNA: TGCAGTGCTGAGGATTGGTGGCGGGGGCCCACAGATACGCAGTATTTT. Its translation is CSAEDWWRGPTDTQYF.

The rearrangement joins TRBV20-1 to TRBJ1-5; 8 nucleotides line up with TRBD1. The CDR3 loop spans 14 amino acids. The germline V gene encodes CDR1 DFQATT and CDR2 SNEGSKA (reference sequence). V trimming: 5 bases; J trimming: 9 bases; junction bases outside the gene matches: 12. The CDR3 region has the DNA TGCAGTGCTTGTCGGACAGGGCGAAGTCGGCCCCAGCATTTT. Translated, it gives CSACRTGRSRPQHF.

The chain links TRBV28 to TRBJ2-5, with D perhaps being TRBD1 or TRBD2 (6 bases each). Trimming left V 6 bases short and J 2 bases short, with 22 bases between. This CDR3 spans 17 amino acids. CDR1 and CDR2 (germline): MDHEN, SYDVKM. CDR3 amino acids: CASSPGRGLRGQETQYF. In DNA form, the CDR3 reads TGTGCCAGCAGCCCAGGCAGGGGACTCAGAGGGCAAGAGACCCAGTACTTC.

As for this clonotype: A single base separates this from a much larger clone, so it may be a read error. CDR3 in amino acids: CASSLDGPPRERLFF. DNA of the CDR3: TGTGCCAGCAGCTTAGATGGACCACCGCGGGAAAGACTGTTTTTT. The V gene is TRBV7-9, the J gene TRBJ1-4; D not certain. This CDR3 is 15 amino acids long. Germline V gene sequence: CDR1 SEHNR, CDR2 FQNEAQ (reference sequence).

The V gene is TRBV11-2, the J gene TRBJ1-4; D remains ambiguous. Trimming cost V 3 bases and J 0 bases, with 11 bases left between them. Germline V gene data show CDR1 as SGHAT and CDR2 as FQNNGV. The CDR3 covers 16 residues. In DNA form, the CDR3 reads TGTGCCAGCAGCTTCGATCAGCCGGCAACTAATGAAAAACTGTTTTTT. This codes for CASSFDQPATNEKLFF.

About this clonotype: A clone one base away is much larger, so this may be a read error. The chain combines TRBV7-9 with TRBJ2-1, with 7 nucleotides matching TRBD1. CDR3 length: 16 amino acids. Trimming removed 7 bases from V and 0 bases from J; junction bases left unmatched: 9. In germline, CDR1 is SEHNR, CDR2 FQNEAQ (reference sequence). As DNA, the CDR3 is TGTGCCAGCAACCCTCCCCGGACAGGCTCCTACAATGAGCAGTTCTTC. Translated: CASNPPRTGSYNEQFF.

Regarding this clonotype: A much more abundant neighbour one base away suggests this may be a read error. This chain joins TRBV7-8 and TRBJ2-3; 9 nucleotides agree with TRBD1. There are 14 residues in the CDR3. The germline gives CDR1 SGHVS, CDR2 FQNEAQ. The CDR3 loop is CVVLRDRDLDTQYF. The CDR3 nucleotides are TGTGTCGTCCTCCGGGACAGGGATCTAGATACGCAGTATTTT.

Notes on this clonotype: One junction end disagrees with the germline gene, perhaps due to a read error. The chain has TRBV12-3 or TRBV12-4 and TRBJ1-6, with TRBD1 as a possible D gene (6 bases). This CDR3 has 13 residues. The CDR3 DNA reads as TGCACCGGCAGTTTGAGGGGGACACCACCCCTCCACTTT. Protein: CTGSLRGTPPLHF.

Note on this clonotype: A junction boundary mismatches the germline segment, possibly from a read error. This rearrangement joins TRBV6-5 to TRBJ2-3; 12 positions match TRBD2. Germline CDR1 is MNHEY and CDR2 is SVGAGI. The CDR3 covers 14 residues. The DNA for the CDR3 is TGTGCCAGTAGACTAGCGGGAGTTTCCGATACGCAGTGTTTT. Translating gives CASRLAGVSDTQCF.

This chain connects TRBV7-9 to TRBJ2-7; weak D call: TRBD2 (7 bases). V shed 9 bases and J shed 0 bases, with 21 bases lying between them. Germline assignment: CDR1 SEHNR and CDR2 FQNEAQ (reference sequence). This CDR3 has 16 residues. The chain's CDR3 is CASNLSGGGRSYEQYF. CDR3 DNA sequence: TGTGCCAGTAACTTAAGCGGCGGGGGCCGCTCCTACGAGCAGTACTTC.

About this clonotype itself: Germline and junction disagree at one end, which may indicate a read error. The chain uses TRBV6-5 and TRBJ1-2; 9 positions match TRBD1. Germline lookup yields CDR1 MNHEY and CDR2 SVGAGI. The CDR3 sequence is 13 residues long. CDR3 loop: CASSYFDRGGCTF. CDR3 sequence (DNA): TGTGCCAGCAGTTACTTCGACAGGGGGGGCTGCACCTTC.

This clonotype was detected only a few times. The CDR3 does not end in the conserved phenylalanine or tryptophan, so this is likely a read error. The chain joins TRBV30 to TRBJ2-5; perhaps TRBD1 as D (5 bases). Germline V CDR1 and CDR2: GTSNPN, SVGIG (reference sequence). The V and J ends lost 5 bases and 1 base respectively, with 5 bases between them. The length of the CDR3 is 11 residues. CDR3 DNA sequence: TGTGCCTGGGGGGCCCAAGAGACCCAGTACTCC. Translated: CAWGAQETQYS.

This clonotype was seen only once. This rearrangement joins TRBV30 to TRBJ2-2; 9 bases line up with TRBD2. Germline CDR1 is GTSNPN and CDR2 is SVGIG (reference sequence). Unmatched junction bases numbered 11, after V lost 0 bases and J lost 9 bases. The CDR3 contains 16 residues. The DNA for the CDR3 is TGTGCCTGGAGTGTACGTACTAGCGGGTATACCTGGGAGCTGTTTTTT. It is translated as CAWSVRTSGYTWELFF.

To note about this clonotype: An end of the junction differs from the germline gene, which may be a read error. The genes are TRBV12-3 or TRBV12-4 and TRBJ2-4; D could derive from TRBD1 or TRBD2 (5 bases each). The CDR3 length is 16 residues. The CDR3 bases are TGTGCCAACTCGGACGTAAGGGGAGTAGCCAAAAACATCCAGTACTTC. Translation gives CANSDVRGVAKNIQYF.

With respect to this clonotype: At one end, the junction sequence differs from germline, possibly due to a read error. The V and J genes are TRBV29-1 and TRBJ2-2; 9 bases fit TRBD2. CDR1 and CDR2 (germline): SQVTM, ANQGSEA. The CDR3 has 14 amino acids. The CDR3 sequence: CSVLAGEYAGELFF. For the CDR3, the DNA is TGCAGCGTCTTAGCGGGAGAATACGCCGGGGAACTGTTTTTT.

Of note for this clonotype: This may arise from a read error, as a much more abundant clone is one base away. The chain joins TRBV10-2 to TRBJ1-5; tentative D call: TRBD1 (5 bases). The CDR3 sequence is 13 residues long. Germline V gives CDR1 WSHSY, CDR2 SAAADI. CDR3 sequence: CASGDSEYQPQHF. The CDR3 DNA follows: TGCGCCAGCGGTGACAGCGAGTATCAGCCCCAGCATTTT.

This clonotype was picked up many times. CDR3 protein: CASSLVASGVQETQYF. For the CDR3, the DNA is TGTGCCAGCAGCTTGGTGGCTAGCGGGGTCCAAGAGACCCAGTACTTC. The rearrangement uses TRBV5-6 and TRBJ2-5; 9 bases are a match to TRBD2. Germline-derived CDR1 and CDR2 are SGHDT and YYEEEE. The CDR3 has 16 residues. With V trimmed by 0 bases and J by 1 base, 4 bases remained unmatched.

This clonotype is a singleton in its sample. Without the conserved terminal phenylalanine or tryptophan, this CDR3 likely stems from a read error. This chain joins TRBV11-2 and TRBJ1-1; TRBD1 matches at 7 bases. The CDR3 has 14 residues. Germline V CDR1 and CDR2: SGHAT, FQNNGV. The CDR3 spells CASNLRGLETKAFL. In DNA, the CDR3 is TGTGCCAGCAACTTAAGGGGGCTAGAGACTAAAGCTTTCTTA.

A remark on this clonotype: One junction end disagrees with the germline gene, perhaps due to a read error. This rearrangement joins TRBV14 to TRBJ2-3, with TRBD2 matching 10 bases. The CDR3 extends over 15 amino acids. Germline V gives CDR1 SGHDN, CDR2 FVKESK. CDR3 bases: TGTGCCAGCAACCAAGTTAGCGGGAGGCCTGATACGCAGTATTTT. Protein: CASNQVSGRPDTQYF.

Points on this clonotype: One base away lies a much larger clone, so this may be a sequencing read error. The chain carries TRBV12-3 or TRBV12-4 and TRBJ2-3, with TRBD1 matching over 11 bases. This CDR3 contains 16 residues. In nucleotides, the CDR3 is TGTGCCAGCAGACGAGGGACAGGGGGTTGGACAGATACGCAGTGTTTT. Its translation: CASRRGTGGWTDTQCF.

With respect to this clonotype: Its ends do not fully match the called genes, so a read error is possible. The chain links TRBV5-4 to TRBJ2-1; D may be TRBD1 (6 bases). The germline CDR1 and CDR2 sequences are SGHNT and YYREEE (reference sequence). The length of the CDR3 is 15 residues. CDR3: CVSSAQGYMEQQQFF. As DNA, the CDR3 is TGTGTCAGCAGCGCGCAGGGGTATATGGAACAGCAACAGTTCTTC.

Note on this clonotype: Germline is not matched at one junction end, which may reflect a read error. The J gene is TRBJ1-2, the V gene TRBV14; no definite D call. From germline, CDR1 is SGHDN and CDR2 FVKESK. This CDR3 spans 14 amino acids. This CDR3 is CANSQEGSFYGYTF. The CDR3 DNA is TGCGCCAACAGCCAAGAAGGAAGTTTCTATGGCTACACCTTC.

Turning to this clonotype: A read error may be the cause here, since a much bigger clone is one base away. This chain joins TRBV12-3 or TRBV12-4 and TRBJ2-5; no firm D call. This CDR3 is 12 amino acids long. V lost 5 bases and J 9 bases, leaving 13 bases between the germline ends. Here the CDR3 reads CASSAEGGPQYF. CDR3 in DNA: TGTGCCAGCAGTGCTGAAGGTGGGCCCCAGTACTTC.

The rearrangement joins TRBV12-3 or TRBV12-4 to TRBJ2-2; D tentatively reads TRBD1 or TRBD2 (6 bases each). This CDR3 is 14 amino acids long. Trimming left V 10 bases short and J 4 bases short, with 16 bases between. CDR3 in amino acids: CANRDSGSTGELFF. The CDR3 DNA reads TGTGCCAACAGGGACTCCGGAAGCACCGGGGAGCTGTTTTTT.

A single count supports this clonotype. The genes are TRBV21-1 and TRBJ1-1; TRBD1, the table's D call, was not compared with the DNA. TRBV21-1 is annotated as a pseudogene. This CDR3 comprises 17 residues. The CDR3 DNA is TGTGCCAGCAGCACCGAACGGTGCTTCTACCCGGGCACTGAAGCTTTCTTT. Translation gives CASSTERCFYPGTEAFF.

This clonotype has a count of ten or more. The V and J genes are TRBV24-1 and TRBJ2-7; the D gene could be TRBD1 or TRBD2 (6 bases each). The CDR3 is 13 residues long. In germline, CDR1 is KGHDR, CDR2 SFDVKD. The ends were cut back, 4 bases at V and 7 bases at J, with 13 bases in the middle. CDR3 region: CATSDGGLVEQYF. Here the CDR3 DNA reads TGTGCCACCAGTGACGGGGGCTTGGTTGAGCAGTACTTC.

Remarks on this clonotype: This clone may be a read error of a much larger clone one base away. This chain uses TRBV5-5 with TRBJ2-2; D ambiguous. V shed 2 bases and J shed 5 bases, with 7 bases lying between them. The CDR3 is made up of 13 amino acids. CDR1 and CDR2 (germline): SGHKS, YYEKEE (reference sequence). As DNA, the CDR3 is TGTGCCAGCAGCTTCATCGATACCGGGGAGCTGTTTTTT. This encodes CASSFIDTGELFF. The variable domain in full, with the rest retrieved from reference TRBV5-5 and TRBJ2-2, is DAGVTQSPTHLIKTRGQQVTLRCSPISGHKSVSWYQQVLGQGPQFIFQYYEKEERGRGNFPDRFSARQFPNYSSELNVNALLLGDSALYLCASSFIDTGELFFGEGSRLTVL.

On this clonotype itself: Its ends do not fully match the called genes, so a read error is possible. The chain couples TRBV11-2 to TRBJ2-4, with 10 bases matching TRBD2. The CDR3 covers 11 residues. Germline lookup yields CDR1 SGHAT and CDR2 FQNNGV. The CDR3 region is CASSTGLALPF. DNA for the CDR3: TGTGCCAGCAGTACGGGACTAGCGTTGCCCTTC.

Comments on this clonotype: Compared with germline, one end of the junction differs, possibly owing to a read error. The chain couples TRBV5-5 to TRBJ2-1, with D possibly being TRBD1 (6 bases). The CDR3 totals 17 residues. The V gene's germline CDR1 is SGHKS and CDR2 YYEKEE (reference sequence). Here the CDR3 reads CASSFRGPFFRYNERFF. The CDR3 DNA reads as TGTGCCAGCAGCTTCAGGGGTCCATTTTTTCGCTACAATGAGCGGTTCTTC.

On this clonotype itself: Since a much larger clone is just one base distant, this may be a read error. The conserved final phenylalanine or tryptophan is absent from the CDR3, which likely points to a read error. The chain recombines TRBV5-1 with TRBJ2-1; no clear D gene. The CDR3 sequence is 13 residues long. From germline, CDR1 is SGHRS and CDR2 YFSETQ. V lost 5 bases to trimming and J lost 8 bases, with 14 bases between them. CDR3 bases: TGCGCCAGCAGTGAGGTTGTACGCGATGAGCAGTTCATC. It codes for CASSEVVRDEQFI.

About this clonotype itself: A much larger clone is a single base away; this may be a read error. The V call is TRBV20-1, the J call TRBJ2-1; 10 bases agree with TRBD2. Germline trimming cut 6 bases from V and 5 bases from J; bases unmatched to any gene: 7. Germline lookup yields CDR1 DFQATT and CDR2 SNEGSKA (reference sequence). The CDR3 loop spans 14 amino acids. CDR3 in amino acids: CSAPSGRDHNEQFF. CDR3 in DNA: TGCAGTGCCCCAAGCGGGAGGGACCACAATGAGCAGTTCTTC.